This T cell receptor (beta chain) was observed in a study of blood T cell repertoires in COVID-19. Measured with immunoSEQ multiplex PCR; TCRdb has only the in-frame clones, and not every one. In the table there are 440,000 or so clones, around 89% of which are singletons. CDR1 and CDR2 from the germline V gene are LGHNA and YNFKEQ. This CDR3 comprises 17 residues. The V segment lost 4 bases and the J segment 9 bases; nucleotides outside the gene matches: 13. The sequence came from a woman aged 40 to 55 with COVID-19, enrolled during active disease. The chain recombines TRBV4-2 with TRBJ1-6; 9 bases align to TRBD1. Input material: peripheral blood. The CDR3 region has the DNA TGTGCCAGCAGCCGCATCCAGGACAGGGGAGTAGGTTCACCCCTCCACTTT. Its translation is CASSRIQDRGVGSPLHF.